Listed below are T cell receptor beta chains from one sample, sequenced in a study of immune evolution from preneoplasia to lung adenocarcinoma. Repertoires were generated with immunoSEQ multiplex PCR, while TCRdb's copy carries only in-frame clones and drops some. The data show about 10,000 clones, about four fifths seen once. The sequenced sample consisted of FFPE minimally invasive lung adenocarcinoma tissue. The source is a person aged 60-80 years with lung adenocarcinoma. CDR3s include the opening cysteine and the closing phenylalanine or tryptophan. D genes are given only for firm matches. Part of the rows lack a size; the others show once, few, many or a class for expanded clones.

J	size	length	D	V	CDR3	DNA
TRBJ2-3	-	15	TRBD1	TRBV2	CASSEQGAGFDTQYF	TGTGCCAGCAGTGAACAGGGGGCGGGATTCGATACGCAGTATTTT
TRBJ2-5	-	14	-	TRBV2	CASSDWTATGTQYF	TGTGCCAGCAGTGACTGGACAGCTACTGGGACCCAGTACTTC
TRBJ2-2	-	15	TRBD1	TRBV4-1	CASSLGQVLTGELFF	TGCGCCAGCAGCCTAGGACAGGTTCTTACCGGGGAGCTGTTTTTT
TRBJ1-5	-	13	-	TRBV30	CAWRTGSNQPQHF	TGTGCCTGGAGAACGGGGAGCAATCAGCCCCAGCATTTT
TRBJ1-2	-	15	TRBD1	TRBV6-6	CASSSQDRGYYGYTF	TGTGCCAGCAGTTCACAGGACAGGGGCTACTATGGCTACACCTTC
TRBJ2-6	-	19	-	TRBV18	CASSPVDSMVFSGANVLTF	TGTGCCAGCTCACCGGTCGATTCAATGGTTTTCTCTGGGGCCAACGTCCTGACTTTC
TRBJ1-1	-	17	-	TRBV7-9	CASSLQVYHQGNTEAFF	TGTGCCAGCAGCTTACAGGTCTACCACCAGGGGAACACTGAAGCTTTCTTT
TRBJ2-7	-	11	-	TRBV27	CASSLGRIQYF	TGTGCCAGCAGTTTGGGGCGGATACAGTACTTC
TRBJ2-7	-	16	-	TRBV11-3	CASSTNRPRETYEQYF	TGTGCCAGCAGCACTAACCGACCCCGGGAGACCTACGAGCAGTACTTC
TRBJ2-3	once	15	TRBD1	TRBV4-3	CASSQVGQGIDTQYF	TGCGCCAGCAGCCAAGTCGGACAGGGTATAGATACGCAGTATTTT
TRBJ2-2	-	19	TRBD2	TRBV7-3	CASSLSTGTSRSNTGELFF	TGTGCCAGCAGCTTATCAACCGGGACTAGTAGATCGAACACCGGGGAGCTGTTTTTT
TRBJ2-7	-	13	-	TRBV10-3	CAIHADYRYEQYF	TGTGCCATCCACGCCGACTACCGCTACGAGCAGTACTTC
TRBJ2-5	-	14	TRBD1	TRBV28	CASSSGQGAETQYF	TGTGCCAGCAGTTCGGGACAGGGGGCGGAGACCCAGTACTTC
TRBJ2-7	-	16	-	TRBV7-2	CASSRQQGSFLYEQYF	TGTGCCAGCAGCCGTCAACAGGGCTCGTTTCTCTACGAGCAGTACTTC
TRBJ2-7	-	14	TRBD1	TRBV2	CAITSGQGSYEQYF	TGTGCCATTACTTCGGGACAGGGGTCCTACGAGCAGTACTTC
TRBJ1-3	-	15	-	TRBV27	CASSLSFSSGNTIYF	TGTGCCAGCAGTTTATCGTTCAGCTCTGGAAACACCATATATTTT
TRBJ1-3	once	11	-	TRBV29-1	CSVTQRNTIYF	TGCAGCGTTACACAGAGAAACACCATATATTTT
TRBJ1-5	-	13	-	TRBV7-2	CASSLGIDRSQHF	TGTGCCAGCAGCTTAGGCATAGATCGGTCCCAGCATTTT
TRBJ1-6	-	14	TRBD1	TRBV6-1	CASSERTGYSPLHF	TGTGCCAGCAGTGAACGGACAGGGTATTCACCCCTCCACTTT
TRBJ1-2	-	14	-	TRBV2	CASTGDSINYGYTF	TGTGCCAGCACTGGCGACAGTATTAACTATGGCTACACCTTC
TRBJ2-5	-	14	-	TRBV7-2	CASSPQGGGETQYF	TGTGCCAGCAGCCCACAGGGCGGAGGGGAGACCCAGTACTTC
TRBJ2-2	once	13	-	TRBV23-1	CASSQSWGGELFF	TGCGCCAGCAGTCAATCGTGGGGCGGGGAGCTGTTTTTT
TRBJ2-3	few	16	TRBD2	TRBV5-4	CASSWRLAGGTDTQYF	TGTGCCAGCAGCTGGCGACTAGCGGGGGGCACAGATACGCAGTATTTT
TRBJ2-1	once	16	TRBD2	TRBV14	CASSPSRGGSYNEQFF	TGTGCCAGCAGCCCCTCCCGGGGGGGCTCCTACAATGAGCAGTTCTTC
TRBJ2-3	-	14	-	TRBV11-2	CASSLVQSTDTQYF	TGTGCCAGCAGCTTAGTACAGAGCACAGATACGCAGTATTTT
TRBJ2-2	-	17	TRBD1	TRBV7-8	CASSLKLGQVNTGELFF	TGTGCCAGCAGCTTAAAATTGGGACAGGTGAACACCGGGGAGCTGTTTTTT
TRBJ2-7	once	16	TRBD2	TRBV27	CASSLVLAGLSGEQYF	TGTGCCAGCAGTTTAGTCCTAGCGGGGCTGTCGGGCGAGCAGTACTTC
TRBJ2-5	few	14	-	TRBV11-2	CASSPGGWEETQYF	TGTGCCAGCAGCCCCGGAGGGTGGGAAGAGACCCAGTACTTC
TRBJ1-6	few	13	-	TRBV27	CASSLTSRSPLHF	TGTGCCAGCAGTTTAACCTCTCGATCACCCCTCCACTTT
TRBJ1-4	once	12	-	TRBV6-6	CASSYSNEKLFF	TGTGCCAGCAGTTACTCAAATGAAAAACTGTTTTTT
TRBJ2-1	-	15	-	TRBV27	CASQPWNQIYNEQFF	TGTGCCAGCCAGCCCTGGAACCAAATATACAATGAGCAGTTCTTC
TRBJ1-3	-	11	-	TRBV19	CASRMMNTIYF	TGTGCCAGTAGGATGATGAACACCATATATTTT
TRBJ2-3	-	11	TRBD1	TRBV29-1	CSKMTGDTQYF	TGCAGCAAAATGACAGGGGATACGCAGTATTTT
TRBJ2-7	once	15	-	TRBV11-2	CASSLRGVGAHEQYF	TGTGCCAGCAGCTTAAGGGGGGTGGGGGCCCACGAGCAGTACTTC
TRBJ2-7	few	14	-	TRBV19	CASSIGQSSYEQYF	TGTGCCAGTAGTATAGGACAGAGCTCCTACGAGCAGTACTTC
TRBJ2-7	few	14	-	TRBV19	CASSIRSKKHEQYF	TGTGCCAGTAGTATTAGGAGTAAGAAGCACGAGCAGTACTTC
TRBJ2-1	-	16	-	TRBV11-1	CASSLQETRRGNEQFF	TGTGCCAGCAGCTTACAGGAGACGCGAAGAGGCAATGAGCAGTTCTTC
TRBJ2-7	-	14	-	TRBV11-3	CASTREGTPYEQYF	TGTGCCAGCACCAGAGAGGGGACCCCCTACGAGCAGTACTTC
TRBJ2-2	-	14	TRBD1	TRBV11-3	CASSFGTGPGELFF	TGTGCCAGCAGCTTCGGGACAGGTCCCGGGGAGCTGTTTTTT
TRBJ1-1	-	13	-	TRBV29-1	CSVAGGGGTEAFF	TGCAGCGTTGCGGGCGGGGGCGGCACTGAAGCTTTCTTT
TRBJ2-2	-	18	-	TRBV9	CASSVARAAGRGTGELFF	TGTGCCAGCAGCGTAGCTAGGGCCGCCGGAAGGGGCACCGGGGAGCTGTTTTTT
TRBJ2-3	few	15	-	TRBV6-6	CASSYGPSSTDTQYF	TGTGCCAGCAGTTATGGGCCTTCTAGCACAGATACGCAGTATTTT
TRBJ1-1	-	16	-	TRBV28	CASSSPFWWRNTEAFF	TGTGCCAGCAGTTCGCCATTTTGGTGGCGAAACACTGAAGCTTTCTTT
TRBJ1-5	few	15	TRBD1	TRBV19	CASTPGTGSNQPQHF	TGTGCCAGTACCCCCGGGACAGGGAGTAATCAGCCCCAGCATTTT
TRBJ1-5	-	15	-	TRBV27	CASSLSLAGMQPQHF	TGTGCCAGCAGTTTATCGTTGGCGGGGATGCAGCCCCAGCATTTT
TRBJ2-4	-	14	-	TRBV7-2	CASSLDMAKNIQYF	TGTGCCAGCAGCTTAGACATGGCCAAAAACATTCAGTACTTC
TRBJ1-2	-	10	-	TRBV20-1	CSARGTGYTF	TGCAGTGCTAGAGGGACAGGCTACACCTTC
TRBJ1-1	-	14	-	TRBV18	CASSPMDWGTEAFF	TGTGCCAGCTCCCCCATGGACTGGGGCACTGAAGCTTTCTTT
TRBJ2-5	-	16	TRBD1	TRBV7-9	CASSLKPGQIQETQYF	TGTGCCAGCAGCTTAAAACCGGGACAGATACAAGAGACCCAGTACTTC
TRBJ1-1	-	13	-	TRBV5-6	CASSWGLQGEAFF	TGTGCCAGCAGCTGGGGATTACAGGGAGAAGCTTTCTTT
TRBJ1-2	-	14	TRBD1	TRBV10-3	CAISEGTGIGGYTF	TGTGCCATCAGTGAGGGGACAGGTATCGGTGGCTACACCTTC
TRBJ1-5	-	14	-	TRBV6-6	CASNRDVSNQPQHF	TGTGCCAGCAACAGGGACGTTAGCAATCAGCCCCAGCATTTT
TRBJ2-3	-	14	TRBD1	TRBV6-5	CASSYGDRADTQYF	TGTGCCAGCAGTTACGGTGACAGGGCAGATACGCAGTATTTT
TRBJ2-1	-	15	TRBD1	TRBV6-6	CASNYGTGAYNEQFF	TGTGCCAGCAATTACGGGACAGGGGCCTACAATGAGCAGTTCTTC
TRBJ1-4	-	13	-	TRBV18	CASSPQPGEKLFF	TGTGCCAGCTCACCACAACCGGGGGAAAAACTGTTTTTT
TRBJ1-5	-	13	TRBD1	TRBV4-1	CASSRGGLEPQHF	TGCGCCAGCAGCCGAGGGGGCTTAGAGCCCCAGCATTTT
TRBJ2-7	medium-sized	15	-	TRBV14	CASSQLASGISEQYF	TGTGCCAGCAGCCAATTAGCCTCTGGGATTAGCGAGCAGTACTTC
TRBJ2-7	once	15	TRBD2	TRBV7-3	CASSLDGGSSYEQYF	TGTGCCAGCAGCTTAGACGGGGGGAGCTCCTACGAGCAGTACTTC
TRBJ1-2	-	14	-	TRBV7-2	CASSLDQNPYGYTF	TGTGCCAGCAGCTTAGACCAAAACCCCTATGGCTACACCTTC